These 32 T cell receptor beta chains were sequenced from one sample in a study of PD-1 blockade in classical Hodgkin lymphoma. Time point here: cycle 4 day 1 (C4D1), after 5 to 7 weeks of nivolumab. Relapses following autologous stem cell transplantation were seen in all patients, with brentuximab vedotin exposure varying. Sequenced by immunoSEQ multiplex PCR; TCRdb stores in-frame clones only, minus some. The table lists over 50,000 clones, 87% of them singletons. The starting material was peripheral blood mononuclear cells (PBMCs), obtained before the fourth cycle of nivolumab. The origin of the receptors is a human donor with classical Hodgkin lymphoma.

The genes are TRBV10-2 and TRBJ2-3; 13 bases are a match to TRBD2. Germline V CDR1 and CDR2: WSHSY, SAAADI. Trimming removed 3 bases from V and 0 bases from J; junction bases left unmatched: 6. The CDR3 runs 18 residues. CDR3 region: CASSDGLAGETSTDTQYF. CDR3 nucleotide sequence: TGCGCCAGCAGTGACGGACTAGCGGGGGAGACTAGCACAGATACGCAGTATTTT.

The chain links TRBV7-9 to TRBJ1-1; D may be TRBD1 (5 bases). The germline V gene has CDR1 SEHNR and CDR2 FQNEAQ (reference sequence). The CDR3 runs to 14 residues. V lost 3 bases, J lost 1 base, and 9 bases lay in between. The CDR3 loop reads CASSFGTENTEAFF. In nucleotides, the CDR3 is TGTGCCAGCAGCTTCGGGACGGAGAACACTGAAGCTTTCTTT.

The sample holds a few counts of this clone. The rearrangement links TRBV7-8 to TRBJ2-7, with TRBD1 matching 9 bases. The CDR3 has 14 amino acids. Germline CDR1 is SGHVS and CDR2 is FQNEAQ. J lost 7 bases, V lost 5 bases, and 9 bases had no gene match. The CDR3 region has the DNA TGTGCCAGCAGCGAAACAGGGGGCATCTATGAGCAGTACTTC. Translating it yields CASSETGGIYEQYF.

The chain couples TRBV27 to TRBJ2-7; D might be TRBD1 or TRBD2, each matching 5 bases. Trimming stripped 4 bases from V and 6 bases from J, with 16 bases between. The germline V gene has CDR1 MNHEY and CDR2 SMNVEV (reference sequence). The CDR3 sequence is 14 residues long. CDR3 sequence reads: CASSYGTTLIEQYF. As DNA, the CDR3 is TGTGCCAGCAGTTACGGGACCACTCTTATCGAGCAGTACTTC.

This clone has more than one count but fewer than ten. The chain joins TRBV7-9 to TRBJ1-1; D call uncertain. Trimming took off 2 bases at V and 2 bases at J, with 6 bases between the two ends. Germline V CDR1 and CDR2: SEHNR, FQNEAQ (reference sequence). The CDR3 runs 13 residues. The CDR3 is CASSLQVNTEAFF. The DNA of the CDR3 is TGTGCCAGCAGCTTACAAGTTAACACTGAAGCTTTCTTT.

V is TRBV25-1 and J is TRBJ1-6; 9 bases are a match to TRBD1. Germline CDR1 and CDR2: MGHDK and SYGVNS. V gave up 7 bases and J gave up 6 bases; unmatched junction bases: 4. CDR3 length: 14 amino acids. The chain's CDR3 is CASMGQGSNSPLHF. The DNA of the CDR3 is TGTGCCAGCATGGGACAGGGATCTAATTCACCCCTCCACTTT.

As to this clone: This specimen includes other DNA sequences encoding the same CDR3. The V and J genes are TRBV25-1 and TRBJ2-7; possibly TRBD2 for D (6 bases). Deletions cut 5 bases from V and 3 bases from J, with 14 bases between. This CDR3 has 14 amino acids. CDR1 and CDR2 from the germline V gene are MGHDK and SYGVNS. CDR3 in amino acids: CASSTRDHDYEQYF. The CDR3 DNA reads TGTGCCAGCAGTACGCGGGACCATGACTACGAGCAGTACTTC.

V usage is TRBV6-5 and J usage is TRBJ2-3; 7 nucleotides align to TRBD1. The length of the CDR3 is 15 residues. From germline, CDR1 is MNHEY and CDR2 SVGAGI. V shed 5 bases, J shed 4 bases, and the junction held 9 bases outside the gene matches. This CDR3 is CASSGGYRGSDTQYF. CDR3 sequence (DNA): TGTGCCAGCAGTGGCGGGTACAGGGGATCAGATACGCAGTATTTT.

V usage is TRBV28 and J usage is TRBJ1-6; TRBD1 matches 10 bases. This CDR3 spans 15 amino acids. CDR1 and CDR2 from the germline V gene are MDHEN and SYDVKM. With V trimmed by 2 bases and J by 14 bases, 9 bases remained unmatched. The CDR3 loop reads CASSLGRGQGFTLHF. The CDR3 DNA sequence: TGTGCCAGCAGTTTAGGAAGGGGACAGGGGTTCACCCTCCACTTT.

A few counts support this clone. The V and J genes are TRBV28 and TRBJ1-2; D remains unclear. The CDR3 consists of 13 residues. Germline V gene lookup returns CDR1 MDHEN and CDR2 SYDVKM. The ends were cut back, 8 bases at V and 8 bases at J, with 18 bases in the middle. This CDR3 reads CASWARTINGYTF. The CDR3 coding sequence is TGTGCCAGCTGGGCCCGCACGATAAACGGCTACACCTTC.

The chain links TRBV2 to TRBJ2-7; 8 nucleotides align to TRBD1. Germline CDR1 reads SNHLY; CDR2 reads FYNNEI. This CDR3 region has 13 residues. J was trimmed by 3 bases and V by 7 bases; bases with no gene match: 5. Here the CDR3 DNA reads TGTGCCAGCACCTGGACAGGGATCTACGAGCAGTACTTC. As protein: CASTWTGIYEQYF. Filled out from reference TRBV2 and TRBJ2-7, the complete variable domain reads EPEVTQTPSHQVTQMGQEVILRCVPISNHLYFYWYRQILGQKVEFLVSFYNNEISEKSEIFDDQFSVERPDGSNFTLKIRSTKLEDSAMYFCASTWTGIYEQYFGPGTRLTVT.

This clone was picked up a small number of times. The chain joins TRBV7-9 to TRBJ1-5; no clear D gene. V shed 0 bases and J shed 6 bases, with 6 bases lying between them. Germline V gives CDR1 SEHNR, CDR2 FQNEAQ (reference sequence). The CDR3 has 13 amino acids. The CDR3 DNA reads TGTGCCAGCAGCTTAGCTGACGGTCAGCCCCAGCATTTT. This sequence encodes CASSLADGQPQHF.

This sequence joins TRBV5-1 and TRBJ2-3; TRBD2 matches at 8 bases. The germline CDR1 and CDR2 sequences are SGHRS and YFSETQ. Trimming removed 0 bases from V and 3 bases from J; junction bases left unmatched: 3. The CDR3 is made up of 15 amino acids. CDR3 in DNA: TGCGCCAGCAGCTTGGCGGGGGGGCCAACAGATACGCAGTATTTT. Its translation is CASSLAGGPTDTQYF.

The rearrangement joins TRBV6-6 to TRBJ1-6; D is undetermined. From germline, CDR1 is MNHNY and CDR2 SVGAGI (reference sequence). The V end was cut by 0 bases, the J end by 8 bases, with 11 bases between. The CDR3 runs to 15 residues. CDR3 in amino acids: CASSYSDVPYSPLHF. The CDR3 DNA reads as TGTGCCAGCAGTTACTCGGACGTGCCCTATTCACCCCTCCACTTT.

The V call is TRBV5-1, the J call TRBJ1-6, with D hard to call. CDR1 SGHRS and CDR2 YFSETQ come from the germline V gene. The CDR3 is 12 residues long. V was shortened by 1 base and J by 7 bases, with 3 bases between the two germline ends. Written as DNA, the CDR3 is TGCGCCAGCAGCTTGTTCAATTCACCCCTCCACTTT. Translated, it gives CASSLFNSPLHF.

The CDR3 region is CANTLGQTNTEAFF. CDR3 in DNA: TGTGCCAACACCCTGGGACAGACGAACACTGAAGCTTTCTTT. The J gene is TRBJ1-1, the V gene TRBV2; TRBD1 matches 7 bases. The CDR3 is made up of 14 amino acids. The J segment lost 1 base and the V segment lost 10 bases, leaving 9 bases of the junction unmatched. The germline V gene has CDR1 SNHLY and CDR2 FYNNEI.

The chain recombines TRBV9 with TRBJ2-7, with TRBD1 matching over 7 bases. Per germline, CDR1 SGDLS and CDR2 YYNGEE. CDR3 size: 15 residues. V lost 4 bases, J lost 0 bases, and 7 bases stayed unmatched. The CDR3 reads CASSFKQGSSYEQYF. The DNA for the CDR3 is TGTGCCAGCAGCTTCAAACAGGGGTCCTCCTACGAGCAGTACTTC.

The J gene is TRBJ2-1, the V gene TRBV11-3; D is perhaps TRBD1 (6 bases). Germline CDR1 SGHNT, CDR2 YENEEA. The V and J ends lost 5 bases and 8 bases respectively, with 16 bases between them. The CDR3 is 14 residues long. The CDR3 sequence is CASSMGQPGHEQFF. Written as DNA, the CDR3 is TGTGCCAGCAGCATGGGACAACCAGGGCATGAGCAGTTCTTC.

This chain links TRBV5-1 with TRBJ2-1; perhaps TRBD2 as D (7 bases). V was trimmed by 6 bases and J by 6 bases, leaving 19 bases between them. The CDR3 is made up of 15 amino acids. Germline CDR1 SGHRS, CDR2 YFSETQ. In DNA, the CDR3 is TGCGCCAGCAACCCTGAGGGGGGGGCCTTCAATGAGCAGTTCTTC. Amino acids: CASNPEGGAFNEQFF.

The chain links TRBV7-8 to TRBJ1-5; perhaps TRBD1 as D (6 bases). The V gene lost 1 base and the J gene lost 7 bases, with 11 bases spanning the gap. Germline V gene sequence: CDR1 SGHVS, CDR2 FQNEAQ. CDR3 length: 14 residues. CDR3 amino acids: CASSLVQGNQPQHF. The CDR3 nucleotides read TGTGCCAGCAGCTTAGTACAGGGTAACCAGCCCCAGCATTTT.

The chain has TRBV7-9 and TRBJ1-2; the D is unclear. With 5 bases removed from V and 4 bases from J, the gap between germline ends came to 17 bases. This CDR3 spans 15 amino acids. Germline assignment: CDR1 SEHNR and CDR2 FQNEAQ (reference sequence). CDR3 loop: CASSPLYRTGYGYTF. DNA for the CDR3: TGTGCCAGCAGCCCGTTATACCGTACGGGCTATGGCTACACCTTC.

The rearrangement links TRBV19 to TRBJ1-2, with D uncertain. Germline V gene data show CDR1 as LNHDA and CDR2 as SQIVND (reference sequence). The length of the CDR3 is 14 residues. V lost 3 bases, J lost 4 bases, and 12 bases lay in between. The CDR3 sequence: CASSMQELLYGYTF. The CDR3 nucleotides are TGTGCCAGTAGTATGCAGGAACTGCTCTATGGCTACACCTTC.

The V and J genes are TRBV6-5 and TRBJ1-2; 8 bases line up with TRBD1. This CDR3 region has 13 residues. Germline V CDR1 and CDR2: MNHEY, SVGAGI. V shed 4 bases, J shed 8 bases, and the junction held 6 bases outside the gene matches. The CDR3 bases are TGTGCCAGCAGTTCGGACAGGGCGATGGGCTACACCTTC. Translation gives CASSSDRAMGYTF.

This rearrangement joins TRBV7-9 to TRBJ1-2, with TRBD1 identical over 10 bases. CDR1 and CDR2 from the germline V gene are SEHNR and FQNEAQ (reference sequence). The CDR3 contains 18 residues. V was pared by 5 bases and J by 0 bases, with 12 bases of the junction left unmatched. In nucleotides, the CDR3 is TGTGCCAGCAGCCCCCTGGGCGGGGACAGGGGTTCTAACTATGGCTACACCTTC. It encodes CASSPLGGDRGSNYGYTF.

The chain combines TRBV29-1 with TRBJ2-4; D ambiguous. CDR3 length: 11 residues. Germline V CDR1 and CDR2: SQVTM, ANQGSEA. The V and J ends lost 4 bases and 16 bases respectively, with 17 bases between them. CDR3 DNA: TGCAGCGTTGTAGGAAGCGAGCTTGAATACTTC. Amino acid sequence: CSVVGSELEYF.

This clone came up a few times. CDR3 nucleotides: TGTGCCAGTAGTGCTTCCGGGACAAGGGTTGCAACTAATGAAAAACTGTTTTTT. Translating it yields CASSASGTRVATNEKLFF. The rearrangement joins TRBV19 to TRBJ1-4; D is possibly TRBD1 (6 bases). V lost 5 bases and J lost 0, with 19 bases in between. Germline loops: CDR1 LNHDA, CDR2 SQIVND (reference sequence). CDR3 length equals 18 residues.

This clone was picked up one time. The V call is TRBV5-1, the J call TRBJ2-2; D possibly uses TRBD1 or TRBD2 (5 bases each). Trimming shortened V by 0 bases and J by 6 bases, and 6 bases separated the two germline ends. CDR3 length: 13 residues. Germline loops: CDR1 SGHRS, CDR2 YFSETQ. The CDR3 reads CASSLVGAGELFF. The CDR3 region has the DNA TGCGCCAGCAGCTTGGTGGGGGCCGGGGAGCTGTTTTTT.

This clone has just a few counts. The chain uses TRBV2 and TRBJ2-5; no definite D call. The germline V gene encodes CDR1 SNHLY and CDR2 FYNNEI. This CDR3 contains 12 residues. With 6 bases removed from V and 5 bases from J, the gap between germline ends came to 10 bases. In nucleotides, the CDR3 is TGTGCCAGCAGGCGAATGGGGGAGACCCAGTACTTC. Translating it yields CASRRMGETQYF.

The V gene is TRBV6-1, the J gene TRBJ1-2, with 10 bases that match TRBD1. CDR3 length: 15 residues. Unmatched junction bases numbered 11, after V lost 5 bases and J lost 8 bases. CDR1 and CDR2 (germline): MNHNS, SASEGT. CDR3 protein: CASSTRDRGGGGYTF. The CDR3 region has the DNA TGTGCCAGCAGTACCCGGGACAGGGGCGGGGGAGGCTACACCTTC.

In regard to this clone: A read error may produce the germline difference seen at one junction end. The genes are TRBV6-1 and TRBJ1-2; D is possibly TRBD1 (6 bases). This CDR3 spans 18 amino acids. CDR1 and CDR2 from the germline V gene are MNHNS and SASEGT. The CDR3 here is CAISDPGHASVVGYGYTF. CDR3 DNA sequence: TGTGCCATCAGTGACCCGGGACACGCCTCGGTGGTCGGCTATGGCTACACCTTC.

There are a few counts of this clone. The chain's CDR3 is CASTGQRNQPQHF. CDR3 bases: TGTGCCAGTACGGGACAGAGAAATCAGCCCCAGCATTTT. This chain uses TRBV19 with TRBJ1-5; 7 bases match TRBD1. With V trimmed by 7 bases and J by 4 bases, 4 bases remained unmatched. The germline V gene has CDR1 LNHDA and CDR2 SQIVND (reference sequence). This CDR3 is built from 13 residues.

This rearrangement joins TRBV6-6 to TRBJ2-7; either TRBD1 or TRBD2 may supply D (5 bases each). Trimming took 6 bases from V and 3 from J, leaving 18 bases between them. Germline values: CDR1 MNHNY, CDR2 SVGAGI (reference sequence). CDR3 size: 15 residues. CDR3 in DNA: TGTGCCAGCAGGCTCACCGGGACGGGATACTACGAGCAGTACTTC. It yields the protein CASRLTGTGYYEQYF.